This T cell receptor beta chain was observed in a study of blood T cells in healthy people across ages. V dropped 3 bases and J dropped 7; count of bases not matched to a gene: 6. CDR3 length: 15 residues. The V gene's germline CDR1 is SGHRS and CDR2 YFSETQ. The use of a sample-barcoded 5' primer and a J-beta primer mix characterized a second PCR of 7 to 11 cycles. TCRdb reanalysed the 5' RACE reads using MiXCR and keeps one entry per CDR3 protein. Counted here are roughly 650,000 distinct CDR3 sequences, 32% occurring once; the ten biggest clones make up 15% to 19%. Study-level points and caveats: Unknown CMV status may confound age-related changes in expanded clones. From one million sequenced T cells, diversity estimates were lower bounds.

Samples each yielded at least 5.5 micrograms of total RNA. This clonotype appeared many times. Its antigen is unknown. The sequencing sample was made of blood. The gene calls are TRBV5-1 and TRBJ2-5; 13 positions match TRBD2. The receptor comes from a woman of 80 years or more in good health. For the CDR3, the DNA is TGCGCCAGCAGCTCGGGACTAGCGGGATTAGGGACCCAGTACTTC. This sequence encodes CASSSGLAGLGTQYF. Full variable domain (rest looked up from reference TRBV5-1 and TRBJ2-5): KAGVTQTPRYLIKTRGQQVTLSCSPISGHRSVSWYQQTPGQGLQFLFEYFSETQRNKGNFPGRFSGRQFSNSRSEMNVSTLELGDSALYLCASSSGLAGLGTQYFGPGTRLLVL.